This T cell receptor (beta chain) was obtained from a study of neurological immune-mediated disorders. The cDNA was produced through 5'RACE with 10-nucleotide random UMIs. Each sequencing run yielded over 170 million TCR-beta sequences from 15-18 subjects. One entry per CDR3 protein results from TCRdb running MiXCR on the 5' RACE reads. The table has about 41,000 distinct CDR3 sequences, more than 9.5% seen once; the top ten hold roughly 1.2%. This clonotype was observed at least ten times. What it recognizes is unknown. Notes on the study in general: TCR-beta repertoires seemed private in all groups, with no expanded CDR3 amino acid sequences shared.

This CDR3 is 15 amino acids long. V lost 4 bases and J lost 2, with 13 bases in between. CDR1 and CDR2 from the germline V gene are SGHRS and YFSETQ. This clonotype was obtained from a female donor in good health. The sequencing sample was made of PBMCs. V and J are TRBV5-1 and TRBJ2-1; D tentatively fits TRBD1 or TRBD2 (5 bases each). CDR3 in amino acids: CASSLGERPYNEQFF. Written as DNA, the CDR3 is TGCGCCAGCAGCCTAGGGGAGCGGCCCTACAATGAGCAGTTCTTC.